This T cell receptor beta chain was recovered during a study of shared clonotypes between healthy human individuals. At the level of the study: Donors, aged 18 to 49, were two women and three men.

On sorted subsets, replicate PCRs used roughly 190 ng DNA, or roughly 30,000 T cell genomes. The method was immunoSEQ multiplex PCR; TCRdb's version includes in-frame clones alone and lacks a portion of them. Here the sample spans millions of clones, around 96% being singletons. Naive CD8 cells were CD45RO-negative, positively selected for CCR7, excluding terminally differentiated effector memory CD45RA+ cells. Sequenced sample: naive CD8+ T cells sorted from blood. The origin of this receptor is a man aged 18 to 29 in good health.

The CDR3 nucleotides read TGTGCCAGCAGTCACAACCTACAGGGGTGGTACGAGCAGTACTTC. This translates into CASSHNLQGWYEQYF. The chain recombines TRBV6-6 with TRBJ2-7; 7 bases match TRBD1. This CDR3 is 15 amino acids long. The ends lost 5 bases at V and 4 bases at J; junction bases unmatched: 11. The germline V gene has CDR1 MNHNY and CDR2 SVGAGI (reference sequence).